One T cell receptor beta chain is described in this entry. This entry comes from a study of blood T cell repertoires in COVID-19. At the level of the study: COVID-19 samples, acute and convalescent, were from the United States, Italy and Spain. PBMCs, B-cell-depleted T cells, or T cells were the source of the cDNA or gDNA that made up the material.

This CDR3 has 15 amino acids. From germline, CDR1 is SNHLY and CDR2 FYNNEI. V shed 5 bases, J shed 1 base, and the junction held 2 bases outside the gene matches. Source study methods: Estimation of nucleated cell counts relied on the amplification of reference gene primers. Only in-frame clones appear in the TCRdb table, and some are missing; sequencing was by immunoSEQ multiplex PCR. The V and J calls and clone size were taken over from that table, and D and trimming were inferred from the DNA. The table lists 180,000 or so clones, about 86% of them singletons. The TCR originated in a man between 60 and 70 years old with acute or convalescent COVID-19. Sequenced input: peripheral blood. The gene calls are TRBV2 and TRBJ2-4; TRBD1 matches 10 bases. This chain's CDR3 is CASSTGQGAKNIQYF. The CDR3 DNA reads TGTGCCAGCAGTACGGGACAGGGGGCCAAAAACATTCAGTACTTC.